Below, 31 T cell receptor beta chains from the same sample are listed, as sequenced in a study of PD-L1 blockade in urothelial cancer. Libraries were prepared by immunoSEQ multiplex PCR; TCRdb keeps only in-frame clonotypes and omits some of them. The sample contains 90,000 to 120,000 clones, approximately 85% of which appear only once. The sequenced sample was PBMCs, obtained around atezolizumab (anti-PD-L1) treatment. These TCRs come from a man in his fifties or sixties with urothelial cancer.

The chain carries TRBV7-8 and TRBJ1-1; 7 nucleotides line up with TRBD1. V lost 1 base to trimming and J lost 5 bases; unmatched junction nucleotides: 4. CDR1 and CDR2 (germline): SGHVS, FQNEAQ. The CDR3 consists of 14 residues. The CDR3 sequence: CASSLDRRGTEAFF. CDR3 in DNA: TGTGCCAGCAGCTTAGATCGCAGGGGGACTGAAGCTTTCTTT. The variable domain in full, with the rest retrieved from reference TRBV7-8 and TRBJ1-1, is GAGVSQSPRYKVAKRGQDVALRCDPISGHVSLFWYQQALGQGPEFLTYFQNEAQLDKSGLPSDRFFAERPEGSVSTLKIQRTQQEDSAVYLCASSLDRRGTEAFFGQGTRLTVV.

CDR3 loop: CASSDWTANYGYTF. The CDR3 nucleotides read TGTGCCAGCAGTGATTGGACAGCTAACTATGGCTACACCTTC. The chain recombines TRBV2 with TRBJ1-2; weak D call: TRBD1 (6 bases). The CDR3 extends over 14 amino acids. CDR1 and CDR2 from the germline V gene are SNHLY and FYNNEI. V was pared by 3 bases and J by 0 bases, with 8 bases between.

The V call is TRBV4-1, the J call TRBJ2-3; the match to TRBD2 covers 9 bases. Germline V gene sequence: CDR1 MGHRA, CDR2 YSYEKL. Unmatched junction bases numbered 2, after V lost 3 bases and J lost 1 base. This CDR3 region has 15 residues. The CDR3 loop reads CASSHGGRGTDTQYF. DNA for the CDR3: TGCGCCAGCAGCCATGGCGGGAGGGGCACAGATACGCAGTATTTT.

The chain uses TRBV9 and TRBJ2-5, with 8 bases fitting TRBD2. The CDR3 runs to 16 residues. Losses at the gene ends were 3 bases for V and 3 bases for J; bases not matched to a gene: 10. CDR1 is SGDLS and CDR2 is YYNGEE in the germline V gene. CDR3 DNA sequence: TGTGCCAGCAGCGCACTAGCGGTTTCGAGGAAAGAGACCCAGTACTTC. Residues: CASSALAVSRKETQYF.

The chain employs TRBV6-1 and TRBJ2-1; D gene uncertain. The CDR3 covers 17 residues. The germline V and J ends were trimmed by 4 bases and 1 base, with 17 bases remaining between them. Germline CDR1 and CDR2: MNHNS and SASEGT. The CDR3 bases are TGTGCCAGCAGTGGATACAGTAGGTCCGGTTCCTACAATGAGCAGTTCTTC. This encodes CASSGYSRSGSYNEQFF.

The rearrangement joins TRBV5-1 to TRBJ1-4, with D perhaps TRBD1 (5 bases). The CDR3 is 14 residues long. V lost 2 bases and J 4 bases, leaving 9 bases between the germline ends. Germline-derived CDR1 and CDR2 are SGHRS and YFSETQ. The CDR3 is CASSFGGGNEKLFF. CDR3 sequence (DNA): TGCGCCAGCAGCTTTGGGGGGGGTAATGAAAAACTGTTTTTT.

The V call is TRBV5-1, the J call TRBJ2-1, with 7 bases matching TRBD1. Losses at the gene ends were 2 bases for V and 3 bases for J; bases not matched to a gene: 5. The V gene's germline CDR1 is SGHRS and CDR2 YFSETQ. The CDR3 has 15 amino acids. The CDR3 here is CASSFFRDSYNEQFF. CDR3 coding DNA: TGCGCCAGCAGCTTTTTCCGGGACAGCTACAATGAGCAGTTCTTC. The full variable domain, rest sourced from reference TRBV5-1 and TRBJ2-1, is KAGVTQTPRYLIKTRGQQVTLSCSPISGHRSVSWYQQTPGQGLQFLFEYFSETQRNKGNFPGRFSGRQFSNSRSEMNVSTLELGDSALYLCASSFFRDSYNEQFFGPGTRLTVL.

The chain employs TRBV9 and TRBJ1-6, with D unresolved. Trimming pared 2 bases from V and 0 bases from J, leaving 15 bases between. The CDR3 runs 18 residues. Germline V gene lookup returns CDR1 SGDLS and CDR2 YYNGEE. The CDR3 DNA reads TGTGCCAGCAGCGTGGCAGCGGCTCCGAGCTCCTATAATTCACCCCTCCACTTT. Translated: CASSVAAAPSSYNSPLHF.

This clone was seen a single time. This rearrangement joins TRBV27 to TRBJ1-5; 8 nucleotides agree with TRBD1. With V trimmed by 2 bases and J by 7 bases, 7 bases remained unmatched. This CDR3 has 15 residues. Germline-derived CDR1 and CDR2 are MNHEY and SMNVEV (reference sequence). CDR3: CASSLSQGARQPQHF. CDR3 nucleotides: TGTGCCAGCAGTTTAAGTCAGGGGGCTCGACAGCCCCAGCATTTT.

The chain links TRBV30 to TRBJ2-2, with D unclear. Germline V CDR1 and CDR2: GTSNPN, SVGIG (reference sequence). The CDR3 is 12 residues long. V gave up 2 bases and J gave up 4 bases, with 5 bases separating them. The DNA of the CDR3 is TGTGCCTGGAGTCTTCTCACCGGGGAGCTGTTTTTT. Translated: CAWSLLTGELFF. Full variable domain (remainder filled in from reference TRBV30 and TRBJ2-2): SQTIHQWPATLVQPVGSPLSLECTVEGTSNPNLYWYRQAAGRGLQLLFYSVGIGQISSEVPQNLSASRPQDRQFILSSKKLLLSDSGFYLCAWSLLTGELFFGEGSRLTVL.

This sequence joins TRBV30 and TRBJ2-7, with D unclear. CDR1 is GTSNPN, CDR2 SVGIG, per germline (reference sequence). The CDR3 has 14 amino acids. V was clipped by 0 bases and J by 0 bases, with 9 bases between them. This CDR3 reads CAWSVSEISYEQYF. The CDR3 region has the DNA TGTGCCTGGAGTGTCTCAGAAATCTCCTACGAGCAGTACTTC.

V is TRBV5-1 and J is TRBJ1-2; unclear D gene. Looked up from germline, CDR1 is SGHRS and CDR2 is YFSETQ. Deletions cut 4 bases from V and 7 bases from J, with 20 bases between. The CDR3 extends over 15 amino acids. The CDR3 reads CASSTRASASSGYTF. The CDR3 region has the DNA TGCGCCAGCAGCACGAGGGCCTCAGCGAGCTCTGGCTACACCTTC.

The rearrangement joins TRBV21-1 to TRBJ1-5. TRBV21-1 is termed a pseudogene. The CDR3 length is 16 residues. The CDR3 coding sequence is TGTGCCAGCAGCAAACGGAGAGGGCAGTTCAATCAGCCCCAGCATTTT. Translated: CASSKRRGQFNQPQHF.

The J gene is TRBJ2-7, the V gene TRBV11-2; D uncertain. Trimming took 4 bases from V and 1 from J, leaving 2 bases between them. The germline V gene has CDR1 SGHAT and CDR2 FQNNGV. The CDR3 totals 11 residues. In nucleotides, the CDR3 is TGTGCCAGCAGCTCTTCCTACGAGCAGTACTTC. This codes for CASSSSYEQYF.

This chain uses TRBV19 with TRBJ1-2; 8 bases align to TRBD1. V lost 5 bases to trimming and J lost 4 bases; unmatched junction nucleotides: 9. The CDR3 loop spans 15 amino acids. Germline V gene data show CDR1 as LNHDA and CDR2 as SQIVND (reference sequence). Here the CDR3 reads CASSSSDRAGYGYTF. CDR3 sequence (DNA): TGTGCCAGTAGTTCATCGGACAGGGCAGGCTATGGCTACACCTTC.

Concerning this clone itself: The same CDR3 arises from other DNA sequences in this sample as well. The J gene is TRBJ2-1, the V gene TRBV14; D may be TRBD2 (5 bases). The germline V and J ends were trimmed by 4 bases and 0 bases, with 10 bases remaining between them. Germline-derived CDR1 and CDR2 are SGHDN and FVKESK. CDR3 length: 15 amino acids. CDR3 nucleotides: TGTGCCAGCAGCCCTTTGGGGAGCTCCTACAATGAGCAGTTCTTC. Protein: CASSPLGSSYNEQFF.

The chain is built from TRBV5-1 and TRBJ1-1; D perhaps matches TRBD1 (5 bases). V shed 5 bases and J shed 1 base, with 21 bases lying between them. Germline V CDR1 and CDR2: SGHRS, YFSETQ. CDR3 length equals 17 residues. The CDR3: CASRVGPAQRSNTEAFF. The CDR3, as DNA: TGCGCCAGCAGAGTGGGGCCGGCCCAGCGATCGAACACTGAAGCTTTCTTT.

On this clone: The sample contains more than one DNA sequence encoding this CDR3. J is TRBJ1-1 and V is TRBV9; D is possibly TRBD1 (5 bases). This CDR3 is 13 amino acids long. V lost 0 bases and J 3 bases, leaving 6 bases between the germline ends. CDR1 is SGDLS, CDR2 YYNGEE, per germline. The CDR3 DNA sequence: TGTGCCAGCAGCGTAGGGGGGGACACTGAAGCTTTCTTT. This translates into CASSVGGDTEAFF.

The chain combines TRBV6-5 with TRBJ1-1; 10 bases align to TRBD1. The germline V gene has CDR1 MNHEY and CDR2 SVGAGI. CDR3 size: 15 residues. V lost 0 bases, J lost 3 bases, and 1 base stayed unmatched. Written as DNA, the CDR3 is TGTGCCAGCAGTTACTCGACAGGGGGCCACACTGAAGCTTTCTTT. It specifies CASSYSTGGHTEAFF.

The chain employs TRBV2 and TRBJ1-4; possible D gene TRBD1, 6 bases. This CDR3 comprises 15 residues. Germline V gene lookup returns CDR1 SNHLY and CDR2 FYNNEI. Trimming removed 2 bases at V and 5 bases at J, with 12 bases between. CDR3: CASSELGASNEKLFF. CDR3 nucleotides: TGTGCCAGCAGTGAATTGGGGGCTTCGAATGAAAAACTGTTTTTT.

The rearrangement links TRBV5-8 to TRBJ1-1; 8 bases map to TRBD1. Germline values: CDR1 SGHTS, CDR2 YDEGEE. V shed 5 bases, J shed 6 bases, and the junction held 0 bases outside the gene matches. The CDR3 consists of 11 residues. The CDR3 sequence: CASRGQAEAFF. The DNA of the CDR3 is TGTGCCAGCAGGGGACAGGCTGAAGCTTTCTTT.

This sequence joins TRBV7-8 and TRBJ2-1, with 14 bases lining up with TRBD2. V was pared by 5 bases and J by 2 bases, with 11 bases of the junction left unmatched. This CDR3 is built from 19 residues. CDR1 and CDR2 (germline): SGHVS, FQNEAQ. The CDR3 DNA reads as TGTGCCAGCAGCGACGCGGGACTAGCGGGAGTTGATACCTACAATGAGCAGTTCTTC. It yields the protein CASSDAGLAGVDTYNEQFF.

The V gene is TRBV4-1, the J gene TRBJ1-1; 7 bases are shared with TRBD1. Trimming removed 0 bases from V and 4 bases from J; junction bases left unmatched: 8. CDR3 length: 16 amino acids. CDR1 MGHRA and CDR2 YSYEKL come from the germline V gene. The CDR3 region is CASSQEPRQGPTEAFF. The CDR3 bases are TGCGCCAGCAGCCAAGAACCCAGACAGGGCCCCACTGAAGCTTTCTTT.

The chain recombines TRBV6-5 with TRBJ1-1; TRBD1 might be the D (6 bases). Per the germline V gene, CDR1 is MNHEY and CDR2 is SVGAGI. V was clipped by 2 bases and J by 8 bases, with 9 bases between them. The CDR3 sequence is 12 residues long. CDR3 in amino acids: CASSYADREAFF. Written as DNA, the CDR3 is TGTGCCAGCAGTTACGCGGACAGAGAAGCTTTCTTT.

The chain employs TRBV18 and TRBJ1-2, with 7 bases identical to TRBD1. Trimming removed 2 bases from V and 14 bases from J; junction bases left unmatched: 11. Germline lookup yields CDR1 KGHSH and CDR2 LQKENI. CDR3 length: 13 residues. The CDR3 DNA is TGTGCCAGCTCACCAGGACAGGACACGGTGGGAACCTTC. Its protein is CASSPGQDTVGTF.

The chain has TRBV7-9 and TRBJ2-2, with 7 bases identical to TRBD1. J was trimmed by 2 bases and V by 6 bases; bases with no gene match: 6. CDR3 length: 15 residues. The germline V gene encodes CDR1 SEHNR and CDR2 FQNEAQ (reference sequence). The CDR3 loop is CASRNRQGNTGELFF. The CDR3 DNA reads TGTGCCAGCAGAAACCGACAGGGCAACACCGGGGAGCTGTTTTTT. The entire variable domain, with the rest obtained from reference TRBV7-9 and TRBJ2-2, is as follows: DTGVSQNPRHKITKRGQNVTFRCDPISEHNRLYWYRQTLGQGPEFLTYFQNEAQLEKSRLLSDRFSAERPKGSFSTLEIQRTEQGDSAMYLCASRNRQGNTGELFFGEGSRLTVL.

CDR3 sequence reads: CASSARGRGDYGYTF. CDR3 bases: TGTGCCAGCAGCGCGCGGGGCAGGGGGGACTATGGCTACACCTTC. The V call is TRBV9, the J call TRBJ1-2; TRBD1 agrees at 7 bases. CDR3 length: 15 residues. V was clipped by 3 bases and J by 3 bases; unmatched bases: 8. Germline V gene sequence: CDR1 SGDLS, CDR2 YYNGEE.

The chain carries TRBV9 and TRBJ2-1, with a possible D match to TRBD2 (6 bases). The CDR3 contains 15 residues. Germline V lookup: CDR1 SGDLS, CDR2 YYNGEE. Trimming removed 0 bases at V and 6 bases at J, with 13 bases between. CDR3 nucleotide sequence: TGTGCCAGCAGCGTAGCGGGAGCTCCTGTCAATGAGCAGTTCTTC. Its protein is CASSVAGAPVNEQFF.

The CDR3 nucleotides are TGCGCCAGCAGCCCTCCGACTAGCGCCAGCACAGATACGCAGTATTTT. It codes for CASSPPTSASTDTQYF. V usage is TRBV5-1 and J usage is TRBJ2-3; 8 bases line up with TRBD2. Germline lookup yields CDR1 SGHRS and CDR2 YFSETQ. This CDR3 spans 16 amino acids. The V gene end was trimmed by 4 bases and the J gene end by 0 bases; junction bases not matched to a gene: 7.

The rearrangement links TRBV4-1 to TRBJ2-1, with TRBD2 matching 14 bases. Germline V lookup: CDR1 MGHRA, CDR2 YSYEKL. The CDR3 is made up of 17 amino acids. Trimming removed 1 base from V and 7 bases from J; junction bases left unmatched: 6. The CDR3 DNA is TGCGCCAGCAGCCAAGCTACCGGGACTAGCGGGAGAAATGAGCAGTTCTTC. Its translation: CASSQATGTSGRNEQFF.

This clone was counted between two and nine times. The chain joins TRBV15 to TRBJ2-5; TRBD2 aligns across 8 bases. Trimming removed 1 base from V and 5 bases from J; junction bases left unmatched: 6. The germline V gene encodes CDR1 LNHNV and CDR2 YYDKDF (reference sequence). The CDR3 extends over 15 amino acids. CDR3 DNA: TGTGCCACCAGCAGAGGATGGACTAGCCGGGAGACCCAGTACTTC. Translation gives CATSRGWTSRETQYF. Full variable domain (outside the CDR3, taken from reference TRBV15 and TRBJ2-5): DAMVIQNPRYQVTQFGKPVTLSCSQTLNHNVMYWYQQKSSQAPKLLFHYYDKDFNNEADTPDNFQSRRPNTSFCFLDIRSPGLGDTAMYLCATSRGWTSRETQYFGPGTRLLVL.